The clone carrying this T cell receptor (beta chain) turned up a few times. The data derive from a study of CXCR4 blockade with PD-1 therapy in pancreatic cancer. Assay: immunoSEQ multiplex PCR; the TCRdb copy retains only in-frame clones and omits some. The repertoire holds about 540 clones, with approximately 40% as singletons. Trimming removed 6 bases from V and 5 bases from J, with 10 bases in between. Germline V gene data show CDR1 as MNHGY and CDR2 as SAAAGT. The CDR3 runs 13 residues. Input material: tumor tissue. This receptor was obtained from a human donor with pancreatic ductal adenocarcinoma. This chain joins TRBV6-8 and TRBJ2-2; the D call may be TRBD1 or TRBD2 (5 bases each). DNA for the CDR3: TGTGCCAGCAGCGGGGACGGTACCGGGGAGCTGTTTTTT. Protein: CASSGDGTGELFF.